A selection of T cell receptor beta chains follows, all from one sample in a study of blood T cell repertoires in COVID-19. Only in-frame clones appear in the TCRdb table, and some are missing; sequencing was by immunoSEQ multiplex PCR. The sample consists of 250,000 to 300,000 clones, about 73% of them appearing once. Sample: peripheral blood. These receptors were collected from a woman older than 75 with acute or convalescent COVID-19. CDR3s include the opening cysteine and the closing phenylalanine or tryptophan. A D gene is named only where the DNA matches it firmly. The size entry is marked missing in some rows and otherwise reads once, few, many or a size class.

D gene: -
V gene: TRBV9
J gene: TRBJ2-1
clone size: -
CDR3 protein: CASSVAAASSYNEQFF
CDR3 DNA: TGTGCCAGCAGCGTAGCCGCGGCTAGCTCCTACAATGAGCAGTTCTTC

D gene: -
V gene: TRBV19
J gene: TRBJ1-2
clone size: -
CDR3 protein: CASSAGINLSYGYTF
CDR3 DNA: TGTGCCAGTAGTGCCGGGATAAACCTCTCCTATGGCTACACCTTC

D gene: TRBD2
V gene: TRBV20-1
J gene: TRBJ2-1
clone size: -
CDR3 protein: CSASSSGGAYEQFF
CDR3 DNA: TGCAGTGCTAGTTCTAGCGGGGGGGCCTATGAGCAGTTCTTC

D gene: TRBD1
V gene: TRBV5-1
J gene: TRBJ1-3
clone size: few
CDR3 protein: CASSQGQTGLGNTIYF
CDR3 DNA: TGCGCCAGCAGCCAGGGACAGACAGGGCTTGGAAACACCATATATTTT

D gene: -
V gene: TRBV6-5
J gene: TRBJ1-1
clone size: -
CDR3 protein: CASQHFPNTEAFF
CDR3 DNA: TGTGCCAGCCAACATTTCCCGAACACTGAAGCTTTCTTT

D gene: TRBD2
V gene: TRBV6-5
J gene: TRBJ2-3
clone size: few
CDR3 protein: CASTLAGISDTQYF
CDR3 DNA: TGTGCCAGCACTCTAGCGGGGATATCAGATACGCAGTATTTT

D gene: TRBD1
V gene: TRBV7-9
J gene: TRBJ1-1
clone size: -
CDR3 protein: CASSPDRVRRGAFF
CDR3 DNA: TGTGCCAGCAGCCCGGACAGGGTACGTAGGGGAGCTTTCTTT

D gene: TRBD2
V gene: TRBV6-4
J gene: TRBJ2-1
clone size: -
CDR3 protein: CASSDSASGGRGEQFF
CDR3 DNA: TGTGCCAGCAGTGACTCGGCTAGCGGGGGGAGGGGTGAGCAGTTCTTC

D gene: -
V gene: TRBV29-1
J gene: TRBJ2-3
clone size: once
CDR3 protein: CSLRPGNADTQYF
CDR3 DNA: TGCAGCCTCCGACCGGGAAATGCCGATACGCAGTATTTT

D gene: TRBD1
V gene: TRBV27
J gene: TRBJ1-2
clone size: few
CDR3 protein: CASSLRGQGNYGYTF
CDR3 DNA: TGTGCCAGCAGTTTAAGAGGACAGGGCAACTATGGCTACACCTTC

D gene: -
V gene: TRBV5-1
J gene: TRBJ1-6
clone size: -
CDR3 protein: CASSPGIWIDSPLHF
CDR3 DNA: TGCGCCAGCAGCCCCGGGATCTGGATAGATTCACCCCTCCACTTT

D gene: -
V gene: TRBV30
J gene: TRBJ1-6
clone size: -
CDR3 protein: CAWSNYNNSPLHF
CDR3 DNA: TGTGCCTGGAGTAATTATAATAATTCACCCCTCCACTTT

D gene: TRBD2
V gene: TRBV3-1/TRBV3-2
J gene: TRBJ2-7
clone size: -
CDR3 protein: CASSLSGASSYEQYF
CDR3 DNA: TGTGCCAGCAGCCTGAGCGGGGCAAGCTCCTACGAGCAGTACTTC

D gene: TRBD2
V gene: TRBV6-5
J gene: TRBJ2-2
clone size: -
CDR3 protein: CASSYRSGGTGELFF
CDR3 DNA: TGTGCCAGCAGTTACCGTAGCGGGGGGACCGGGGAGCTGTTTTTT

D gene: -
V gene: TRBV5-1
J gene: TRBJ2-5
clone size: -
CDR3 protein: CASREGFQETQYF
CDR3 DNA: TGCGCCAGCAGGGAGGGGTTCCAAGAGACCCAGTACTTC

D gene: TRBD1
V gene: TRBV9
J gene: TRBJ2-1
clone size: -
CDR3 protein: CASSVWDSINEQFF
CDR3 DNA: TGTGCCAGCAGCGTATGGGACAGTATCAATGAGCAGTTCTTC

D gene: TRBD1
V gene: TRBV19
J gene: TRBJ2-3
clone size: -
CDR3 protein: CASSRGQGDTDTQYF
CDR3 DNA: TGTGCCAGTAGTCGAGGACAGGGGGACACAGATACGCAGTATTTT

D gene: -
V gene: TRBV12-5
J gene: TRBJ2-3
clone size: -
CDR3 protein: CASGLVSGTLTDTQYF
CDR3 DNA: TGTGCTAGTGGTTTGGTATCGGGGACACTCACAGATACGCAGTATTTT

D gene: -
V gene: TRBV29-1
J gene: TRBJ2-6
clone size: -
CDR3 protein: CSVHTGANVLTF
CDR3 DNA: TGCAGCGTCCATACAGGGGCCAACGTCCTGACTTTC

D gene: TRBD1
V gene: TRBV28
J gene: TRBJ1-6
clone size: -
CDR3 protein: CASSQTGTGTRSPLHF
CDR3 DNA: TGTGCCAGCAGCCAAACCGGGACAGGGACGCGTTCACCCCTCCACTTT

D gene: -
V gene: TRBV19
J gene: TRBJ1-1
clone size: once
CDR3 protein: CASSIPGPNTEAFF
CDR3 DNA: TGTGCCAGTAGTATCCCCGGTCCGAACACTGAAGCTTTCTTT

D gene: TRBD1
V gene: TRBV6-5
J gene: TRBJ2-5
clone size: -
CDR3 protein: CASSFGQGKEETQYF
CDR3 DNA: TGTGCCAGCAGTTTTGGACAGGGGAAAGAAGAGACCCAGTACTTC

D gene: -
V gene: TRBV7-2
J gene: TRBJ2-3
clone size: -
CDR3 protein: CASSLASGGGADTQYF
CDR3 DNA: TGTGCCAGCAGCTTAGCGTCGGGGGGCGGTGCAGATACGCAGTATTTT

D gene: -
V gene: TRBV2
J gene: TRBJ1-1
clone size: -
CDR3 protein: CASSPQETQAFF
CDR3 DNA: TGTGCCAGCAGCCCACAGGAAACCCAAGCTTTCTTT

D gene: TRBD1
V gene: TRBV6-1
J gene: TRBJ2-7
clone size: -
CDR3 protein: CASSEGGQGAGEQYF
CDR3 DNA: TGTGCCAGCAGTGAGGGGGGACAGGGGGCTGGTGAGCAGTACTTC

D gene: TRBD2
V gene: TRBV5-1
J gene: TRBJ2-3
clone size: -
CDR3 protein: CASSLTSTSGRAADTQYF
CDR3 DNA: TGCGCCAGCAGCCTCACCTCGACTAGCGGGAGGGCTGCGGATACGCAGTATTTT

D gene: -
V gene: TRBV5-1
J gene: TRBJ1-2
clone size: few
CDR3 protein: CASSLGQPQGGYTF
CDR3 DNA: TGCGCCAGCAGCTTGGGGCAGCCCCAGGGAGGCTACACCTTC

D gene: -
V gene: TRBV5-6
J gene: TRBJ2-5
clone size: -
CDR3 protein: CASSSTLSETQYF
CDR3 DNA: TGTGCCAGCAGCTCGACATTGTCTGAGACCCAGTACTTC

D gene: -
V gene: TRBV19
J gene: TRBJ1-6
clone size: -
CDR3 protein: CASRRDLYSPLHF
CDR3 DNA: TGTGCCAGTAGGCGGGATCTTTATTCACCCCTCCACTTT

D gene: -
V gene: TRBV5-4
J gene: TRBJ2-7
clone size: few
CDR3 protein: CASSLAQVHEQYF
CDR3 DNA: TGTGCCAGCAGCTTGGCCCAGGTTCACGAGCAGTACTTC

D gene: TRBD2
V gene: TRBV4-3
J gene: TRBJ2-1
clone size: -
CDR3 protein: CASSPGLAGSNEQFF
CDR3 DNA: TGCGCCAGCAGCCCGGGACTAGCGGGGAGCAATGAGCAGTTCTTC

D gene: -
V gene: TRBV5-6
J gene: TRBJ1-3
clone size: -
CDR3 protein: CASSFERWGRVSNTIYF
CDR3 DNA: TGTGCCAGCAGCTTCGAGAGATGGGGGAGGGTTTCGAACACCATATATTTT

D gene: TRBD2
V gene: TRBV5-1
J gene: TRBJ2-1
clone size: -
CDR3 protein: CASSFDAGVGNEQFF
CDR3 DNA: TGCGCCAGCAGCTTCGACGCGGGAGTAGGTAATGAGCAGTTCTTC

D gene: TRBD1
V gene: TRBV18
J gene: TRBJ1-2
clone size: -
CDR3 protein: CASSPTQQGNYGYTF
CDR3 DNA: TGTGCCAGCTCACCTACCCAACAGGGGAACTATGGCTACACCTTC

D gene: -
V gene: TRBV5-1
J gene: TRBJ2-2
clone size: -
CDR3 protein: CASSLTAGNPGELFF
CDR3 DNA: TGCGCCAGCAGCTTAACGGCAGGGAACCCCGGGGAGCTGTTTTTT

D gene: -
V gene: TRBV4-1
J gene: TRBJ2-4
clone size: -
CDR3 protein: CASSQDTRLSIQYF
CDR3 DNA: TGCGCCAGCAGCCAAGATACCAGGTTGAGCATTCAGTACTTC

D gene: -
V gene: TRBV2
J gene: TRBJ1-4
clone size: -
CDR3 protein: CASSEQGGVNEKLFF
CDR3 DNA: TGTGCCAGCAGTGAACAGGGAGGGGTAAATGAAAAACTGTTTTTT

D gene: -
V gene: TRBV4-3
J gene: TRBJ1-2
clone size: -
CDR3 protein: CASSQDSAGDYGYTF
CDR3 DNA: TGCGCCAGCAGCCAAGATAGCGCAGGAGACTATGGCTACACCTTC

D gene: -
V gene: TRBV19
J gene: TRBJ1-4
clone size: few
CDR3 protein: CASKERATNEKLFF
CDR3 DNA: TGTGCCAGTAAAGAGCGGGCAACTAATGAAAAACTGTTTTTT

D gene: TRBD2
V gene: TRBV29-1
J gene: TRBJ2-5
clone size: once
CDR3 protein: CSVGTSGSRETQYF
CDR3 DNA: TGCAGCGTTGGGACTAGCGGGAGCCGGGAGACCCAGTACTTC

D gene: TRBD1
V gene: TRBV6-5
J gene: TRBJ2-7
clone size: few
CDR3 protein: CASRDRTGGSYEQYF
CDR3 DNA: TGTGCCAGCAGGGACCGGACAGGCGGCTCCTACGAGCAGTACTTC

D gene: TRBD2
V gene: TRBV7-9
J gene: TRBJ2-3
clone size: -
CDR3 protein: CASSLARTSFADTQYF
CDR3 DNA: TGTGCCAGCAGCTTAGCCCGGACTAGCTTTGCAGATACGCAGTATTTT

D gene: TRBD2
V gene: TRBV7-7
J gene: TRBJ2-5
clone size: -
CDR3 protein: CASSFTSGGLETQYF
CDR3 DNA: TGTGCCAGCAGCTTCACTAGCGGGGGCTTAGAGACCCAGTACTTC

D gene: TRBD2
V gene: TRBV9
J gene: TRBJ2-2
clone size: few
CDR3 protein: CASSSTSFSTSGELFF
CDR3 DNA: TGTGCCAGCAGCTCGACTAGCTTCTCGACCTCCGGGGAGCTGTTTTTT

D gene: TRBD1
V gene: TRBV7-6
J gene: TRBJ2-1
clone size: -
CDR3 protein: CASSSGTGGLLYNEQFF
CDR3 DNA: TGTGCCAGCAGCTCCGGGACAGGGGGCCTCCTCTACAATGAGCAGTTCTTC

D gene: -
V gene: TRBV7-2
J gene: TRBJ2-7
clone size: -
CDR3 protein: CASSLDGRASSYEQYF
CDR3 DNA: TGTGCCAGCAGCTTAGATGGCAGGGCCAGCTCCTACGAGCAGTACTTC

D gene: TRBD1
V gene: TRBV11-2
J gene: TRBJ2-7
clone size: few
CDR3 protein: CASSLHLQGALGEQYF
CDR3 DNA: TGTGCCAGCAGCTTACATTTACAGGGGGCTTTGGGGGAGCAGTACTTC

D gene: TRBD1
V gene: TRBV5-4
J gene: TRBJ1-1
clone size: -
CDR3 protein: CASSSPGQGGSTEAFF
CDR3 DNA: TGTGCCAGCAGCTCCCCGGGACAGGGGGGAAGCACTGAAGCTTTCTTT

D gene: -
V gene: TRBV6-5
J gene: TRBJ1-1
clone size: -
CDR3 protein: CASSYSGQGEAFF
CDR3 DNA: TGTGCCAGCAGTTACTCGGGGCAGGGTGAAGCTTTCTTT

D gene: -
V gene: TRBV6-6
J gene: TRBJ1-4
clone size: -
CDR3 protein: CASRSQTGMEKLFF
CDR3 DNA: TGTGCCAGCCGCTCACAAACGGGGATGGAAAAACTGTTTTTT

D gene: TRBD1
V gene: TRBV6-5
J gene: TRBJ2-1
clone size: -
CDR3 protein: CASSYEGTGVYNEQFF
CDR3 DNA: TGTGCCAGCAGTTACGAGGGGACAGGGGTTTACAATGAGCAGTTCTTC

D gene: -
V gene: TRBV6-1
J gene: TRBJ2-1
clone size: -
CDR3 protein: CASSGGGGNFVNEQFF
CDR3 DNA: TGTGCCAGCAGTGGAGGGGGGGGGAATTTTGTCAATGAGCAGTTCTTC

D gene: -
V gene: TRBV29-1
J gene: TRBJ1-1
clone size: once
CDR3 protein: CSVVGEVTEAFF
CDR3 DNA: TGCAGCGTTGTCGGAGAAGTCACTGAAGCTTTCTTT

D gene: -
V gene: TRBV30
J gene: TRBJ2-7
clone size: once
CDR3 protein: CAWSVGGSRQYF
CDR3 DNA: TGTGCCTGGAGTGTAGGGGGTAGCCGGCAGTACTTC

D gene: TRBD1
V gene: TRBV30
J gene: TRBJ1-1
clone size: -
CDR3 protein: CAWSFVKGAYGMNTEAFF
CDR3 DNA: TGTGCCTGGAGTTTTGTTAAGGGGGCGTATGGTATGAACACTGAAGCTTTCTTT

D gene: -
V gene: TRBV7-9
J gene: TRBJ2-7
clone size: -
CDR3 protein: CASSLGQSSYEQYF
CDR3 DNA: TGTGCCAGCAGCTTAGGACAGAGCTCCTACGAGCAGTACTTC

D gene: -
V gene: TRBV5-4
J gene: TRBJ2-3
clone size: -
CDR3 protein: CASSLGSRGSTDTQYF
CDR3 DNA: TGTGCCAGCAGCTTGGGGTCTAGGGGGTCGACAGATACGCAGTATTTT